This T cell receptor (beta chain) was recorded in a study of control samples from healthy donors and cancer patients. Sequenced by immunoSEQ multiplex PCR; TCRdb stores in-frame clones only, minus some. The sample has some 120,000 clones; more than 85% are singletons. This CDR3 region has 15 residues. Germline trimming cut 4 bases from V and 1 base from J; bases unmatched to any gene: 6. CDR1 MNHEY and CDR2 SMNVEV come from the germline V gene (reference sequence). This clone occurred once. The sequence was collected from a man between 18 and 35 years old in good health. The chain carries TRBV27 and TRBJ2-5, with 7 bases aligning to TRBD1. Sequenced input: blood. CDR3 residues: CASSSSQGFQETQYF. Here the CDR3 DNA reads TGTGCCAGCAGTTCTTCACAGGGGTTCCAAGAGACCCAGTACTTC.